One and the same sample provided the 17 T cell receptor beta chains below, sequenced in a study of cytomegalovirus exposure and HLA in healthy donors. Clones were read by immunoSEQ multiplex PCR, and TCRdb kept only the in-frame ones, dropping some. The profile shows around 300,000 clones, approximately 86% of them singletons. Source material: PBMCs. The source is a man aged 25-40 years in good health and CMV-seronegative.

This rearrangement joins TRBV19 to TRBJ2-7; 8 bases are a match to TRBD1. Germline V lookup: CDR1 LNHDA, CDR2 SQIVND (reference sequence). The CDR3 extends over 14 amino acids. The ends lost 2 bases at V and 6 bases at J; junction bases unmatched: 6. The CDR3 loop reads CASSITFDRGEQYF. The CDR3 nucleotides read TGTGCCAGTAGTATAACCTTTGACAGGGGCGAGCAGTACTTC. Full variable domain (outside the CDR3, taken from reference TRBV19 and TRBJ2-7): DGGITQSPKYLFRKEGQNVTLSCEQNLNHDAMYWYRQDPGQGLRLIYYSQIVNDFQKGDIAEGYSVSREKKESFPLTVTSAQKNPTAFYLCASSITFDRGEQYFGPGTRLTVT.

The chain is built from TRBV7-2 and TRBJ2-7; 7 bases line up with TRBD2. The CDR3 loop spans 16 amino acids. The V and J ends lost 2 bases and 3 bases, in that order; junction bases with no gene match: 10. The germline CDR1 and CDR2 sequences are SGHTA and FQGNSA. The CDR3 DNA reads TGTGCCAGCAGCTTATCCCCCCCGACGGGGGGCTACGAGCAGTACTTC. This sequence encodes CASSLSPPTGGYEQYF. Based on the CDR3 plus reference TRBV7-2 and TRBJ2-7, the full variable domain is GAGVSQSPSNKVTEKGKDVELRCDPISGHTALYWYRQSLGQGLEFLIYFQGNSAPDKSGLPSDRFSAERTGGSVSTLTIQRTQQEDSAVYLCASSLSPPTGGYEQYFGPGTRLTVT.

The chain couples TRBV5-4 to TRBJ1-3; a possible D gene is TRBD1 (5 bases). Germline assignment: CDR1 SGHNT and CDR2 YYREEE (reference sequence). This CDR3 comprises 15 residues. V gave up 5 bases and J gave up 0 bases, with 12 bases separating them. CDR3 sequence (DNA): TGTGCCAGCAGGTTATACGGGGGCTCTGGAAACACCATATATTTT. Its translation is CASRLYGGSGNTIYF.

The chain combines TRBV11-2 with TRBJ2-7; tentative D call: TRBD2 (6 bases). V was trimmed by 5 bases and J by 7 bases, leaving 21 bases between them. CDR3 length: 15 residues. The germline V gene has CDR1 SGHAT and CDR2 FQNNGV. The CDR3 DNA reads as TGTGCCAGCAGCCCCACGCGGGACGGATCTCCGGAGCAGTACTTC. This codes for CASSPTRDGSPEQYF.

This clone came up a few times. The V call is TRBV7-2, the J call TRBJ1-2; a weak D match, TRBD1 (6 bases). The length of the CDR3 is 13 residues. The V gene lost 5 bases and the J gene lost 2 bases, with 9 bases spanning the gap. The V gene's germline CDR1 is SGHTA and CDR2 FQGNSA. The CDR3: CASSPTGNYGYTF. CDR3 coding DNA: TGTGCCAGCAGCCCTACAGGGAACTATGGCTACACCTTC.

The V gene is TRBV6-6, the J gene TRBJ2-3, with 7 bases matching TRBD2. Germline V lookup: CDR1 MNHNY, CDR2 SVGAGI (reference sequence). This CDR3 spans 15 amino acids. J lost 3 bases, V lost 1 base, and 4 bases had no gene match. The CDR3 sequence is CASSYFAGETDTQYF. CDR3 sequence (DNA): TGTGCCAGCAGTTACTTCGCGGGGGAAACAGATACGCAGTATTTT.

This chain connects TRBV12-2 to TRBJ2-7; the DNA was not used to check the table's D call, TRBD1. TRBV12-2 is listed as a pseudogene. This CDR3 region has 16 residues. The CDR3 DNA sequence: TGTGCAAGTCGCTTAGCGTTTGGTCAGGACTCCTACGAGCAGTACTTC. Its translation is CASRLAFGQDSYEQYF.

Written as DNA, the CDR3 is TGTGCCAGCAGCCACAGGGGGCGAGAGACCCAGTACTTC. This encodes CASSHRGRETQYF. The chain has TRBV7-6 and TRBJ2-5, with 9 bases fitting TRBD1. Germline assignment: CDR1 SGHVS and CDR2 FNYEAQ. The CDR3 length is 13 residues. The junction had 2 bases not matched to a gene; V was cut back by 5 bases and J by 4 bases.

Only one count was recorded for this clone. The chain uses TRBV29-1 and TRBJ1-4; 7 bases fit TRBD1. Unmatched junction bases numbered 9, after V lost 7 bases and J lost 7 bases. The germline V gene has CDR1 SQVTM and CDR2 ANQGSEA. The CDR3 runs to 13 residues. The CDR3: CSAYSDRVEKLFF. DNA for the CDR3: TGCAGCGCATATTCAGACAGGGTTGAAAAACTGTTTTTT.

This clone was seen a single time. The rearrangement links TRBV10-3 to TRBJ2-7; 7 bases match TRBD2. This CDR3 has 12 residues. Germline V lookup: CDR1 ENHRY, CDR2 SYGVKD. Germline trimming cut 8 bases from V and 6 bases from J; bases unmatched to any gene: 7. The CDR3 reads CAIWGGGAEQYF. CDR3 in DNA: TGTGCCATCTGGGGGGGAGGGGCCGAGCAGTACTTC.

The chain couples TRBV6-5 to TRBJ2-5; TRBD1 matches at 7 bases. The V gene's germline CDR1 is MNHEY and CDR2 SVGAGI. The CDR3 sequence is 14 residues long. V lost 2 bases and J lost 5; bases outside the gene matches: 5. CDR3 sequence reads: CASSYVQGSETQYF. The CDR3 DNA is TGTGCCAGCAGTTACGTACAGGGGTCGGAGACCCAGTACTTC.

This chain uses TRBV27 with TRBJ1-5; D might be TRBD1 (5 bases). V dropped 3 bases and J dropped 5 bases, with 14 bases sitting between them. The germline gives CDR1 MNHEY, CDR2 SMNVEV (reference sequence). This CDR3 has 15 residues. Here the CDR3 reads CASSFSGQIDQPQHF. Written as DNA, the CDR3 is TGTGCCAGCAGTTTCTCCGGACAAATCGATCAGCCCCAGCATTTT.

The rearrangement joins TRBV5-6 to TRBJ1-1, with D maybe TRBD1 (5 bases). V gave up 4 bases and J gave up 0 bases, with 10 bases separating them. This CDR3 comprises 14 residues. Germline V gives CDR1 SGHDT, CDR2 YYEEEE. Written as DNA, the CDR3 is TGTGCCAGCAGCCCACCAGGGATGAACACTGAAGCTTTCTTT. Protein product: CASSPPGMNTEAFF.

This rearrangement joins TRBV6-1 to TRBJ1-5, with 8 bases lining up with TRBD1. V lost 4 bases and J lost 0; bases outside the gene matches: 8. The CDR3 totals 17 residues. Germline values: CDR1 MNHNS, CDR2 SASEGT. DNA for the CDR3: TGTGCCAGCAGTGGACAGGGGCAGCTGTCTAGCAATCAGCCCCAGCATTTT. It encodes CASSGQGQLSSNQPQHF.

This clone was seen a few times. The chain uses TRBV6-5 and TRBJ1-5; the D gene is possibly TRBD1 (5 bases). This CDR3 is built from 15 residues. Trimming removed 6 bases from V and 4 bases from J, with 16 bases in between. The V gene's germline CDR1 is MNHEY and CDR2 SVGAGI. CDR3 loop: CASRRTRADNQPQHF. The CDR3 region has the DNA TGTGCCAGCAGAAGGACAAGGGCCGATAATCAGCCCCAGCATTTT.

The chain joins TRBV5-5 to TRBJ1-6; TRBD1 matches 9 bases. The CDR3 length is 16 residues. The V gene end was trimmed by 5 bases and the J gene end by 6 bases; junction bases not matched to a gene: 9. Germline CDR1 SGHKS, CDR2 YYEKEE (reference sequence). The CDR3 protein is CASSFTGGVPNSPLHF. The CDR3 DNA sequence: TGTGCCAGCAGTTTCACAGGGGGCGTTCCTAATTCACCCCTCCACTTT.

This clone was seen more than once but under ten times. This sample includes further DNA sequences coding for the same CDR3. The chain has TRBV11-2 and TRBJ2-7; D perhaps matches TRBD2 (5 bases). Between the trimmed V and J ends, which lost 2 bases and 4 bases, there was a span of 6 bases. The CDR3 length is 12 residues. In germline, CDR1 is SGHAT, CDR2 FQNNGV. The CDR3 is CASSLTGYEQYF. The CDR3 bases are TGTGCCAGCAGCTTAACGGGGTACGAGCAGTACTTC.